The clone carrying this T cell receptor (beta chain) was counted a few times. The antigen is not known. This specimen includes other DNA sequences encoding the same CDR3. This entry belongs to a study of beta chain features in type 1 diabetes. Expressed TCRB transcripts were sequenced after all isolated RNA was converted to cDNA. Deep immunoSEQ sequencing covered naive, central memory and regulatory T cell samples. The protocol was immunoSEQ multiplex PCR, while the TCRdb copy is restricted to in-frame clones and leaves out a portion. The sample holds roughly 140,000 clones; around 10% are singletons and the top ten take around 0.5%. Findings of the study overall: Type 1 diabetes patients had TCRB CDR3s that were shorter (moderately but significantly so) in all four CD4+ subsets.

The receptor comes from a man younger than 40 with type 1 diabetes. Sequencing was performed on central memory CD4+ T cells from blood.

The chain's CDR3 is CASSLGTNQETQYF. The CDR3 nucleotides are TGTGCCAGCAGCTTAGGGACTAACCAAGAGACCCAGTACTTC. The rearrangement links TRBV7-2 to TRBJ2-5, with D tentatively TRBD2 (6 bases). V dropped 1 base and J dropped 0 bases, with 6 bases sitting between them. Germline V lookup: CDR1 SGHTA, CDR2 FQGNSA. The length of the CDR3 is 14 residues.